A single sample gave rise to the 13 T cell receptor beta chains below, sequenced in a study of T cells in Graves' hyperthyroidism and ophthalmopathy. Researchers amplified the TCR beta CDR3 regions from RNA transcripts. With the HTBI primer set, the TCR CDR3 went through a first round of RT-PCR. Using its own MiXCR run on the multiplex PCR reads, TCRdb lists one record per CDR3 protein. This table has more than 300,000 distinct CDR3 sequences, about 13% appearing once. Material: blood. The receptors stem from a woman aged 18-29 years with Graves' hyperthyroidism.

This clonotype appeared many times. The chain uses TRBV7-3 and TRBJ2-2; TRBD2 aligns across 8 bases. Germline-derived CDR1 and CDR2 are SGHTA and FQGTGA. V shed 6 bases and J 6 bases; nucleotides not matched to a gene: 6. This CDR3 contains 14 residues. The CDR3 loop reads CASRNSGIAGELFF. As DNA, the CDR3 is TGTGCCAGCAGAAATAGCGGGATAGCCGGGGAGCTGTTTTTT.

This clonotype was seen repeatedly, ten times or more. The V call is TRBV24-1, the J call TRBJ1-2, with 9 positions matching TRBD1. CDR3 length: 12 amino acids. V gave up 7 bases and J gave up 6 bases; unmatched junction bases: 2. The germline V gene has CDR1 KGHDR and CDR2 SFDVKD. In DNA form, the CDR3 reads TGTGCCACCAGGGGACAGGGCGATGGCTACACCTTC. Its translation: CATRGQGDGYTF.

Only a few counts were recorded for this clonotype. The chain carries TRBV20-1 and TRBJ2-6; D is uncertain. Trimming took off 1 base at V and 2 bases at J, with 12 bases between the two ends. CDR1 is DFQATT, CDR2 SNEGSKA, per germline (reference sequence). The CDR3 loop spans 16 amino acids. The CDR3 sequence: CSARGVGWAGANVLTF. DNA of the CDR3: TGCAGTGCTAGAGGGGTCGGGTGGGCTGGGGCCAACGTCCTGACTTTC.

In this sample, this clonotype turned up many times. The V and J genes are TRBV28 and TRBJ2-2, with 12 bases matching TRBD2. CDR3 length equals 15 residues. Per the germline V gene, CDR1 is MDHEN and CDR2 is SYDVKM. After removal of 6 bases from V and 6 bases from J, the junction contained 5 bases not matched to a gene. The CDR3 DNA reads as TGTGCCAGCAGCCGGACTAGCGGGATCGCCGGGGAGCTGTTTTTT. It specifies CASSRTSGIAGELFF.

This clonotype was counted a few times. The rearrangement joins TRBV5-1 to TRBJ1-3; D is possibly TRBD1 (6 bases). V lost 0 bases, J lost 2 bases, and 9 bases lay in between. The CDR3 covers 15 residues. Germline CDR1 reads SGHRS; CDR2 reads YFSETQ. The CDR3: CASSLAGTTGNTIYF. DNA for the CDR3: TGCGCCAGCAGCTTGGCCGGGACAACTGGAAACACCATATATTTT.

This clonotype was found many times. The chain employs TRBV7-2 and TRBJ2-3; D is possibly TRBD2 (5 bases). Trimming removed 7 bases from V and 3 bases from J, with 14 bases in between. Germline V gene data show CDR1 as SGHTA and CDR2 as FQGNSA. The CDR3 length is 14 residues. CDR3 protein: CASTKGGLTDTQYF. DNA of the CDR3: TGTGCCAGCACCAAAGGCGGGTTAACAGATACGCAGTATTTT.

This clonotype has a count of ten or more. The chain has TRBV19 and TRBJ1-5; 8 bases are shared with TRBD1. The germline gives CDR1 LNHDA, CDR2 SQIVND (reference sequence). The CDR3 totals 17 residues. After removal of 7 bases from V and 4 bases from J, the junction contained 15 bases not matched to a gene. In DNA form, the CDR3 reads TGTGCCAGTAATGAGTTTCGACAGGGGATATGGAATCAGCCCCAGCATTTT. Translating it yields CASNEFRQGIWNQPQHF.

The table lists this clonotype with a few counts. V and J are TRBV24-1 and TRBJ2-1; 15 nucleotides match TRBD2. Per germline, CDR1 KGHDR and CDR2 SFDVKD. V lost 0 bases to trimming and J lost 6 bases; unmatched junction nucleotides: 8. This CDR3 spans 19 amino acids. CDR3 sequence (DNA): TGTGCCACCAGTGATTTGCACAGGGGGACTAGCGGGAGGCCCAATGAGCAGTTCTTC. Translating it yields CATSDLHRGTSGRPNEQFF.

The table lists this clonotype with many counts. The chain joins TRBV24-1 to TRBJ2-2; D remains unclear. Trimming took 5 bases from V and 5 from J, leaving 5 bases between them. This CDR3 comprises 12 residues. Germline assignment: CDR1 KGHDR and CDR2 SFDVKD. The chain's CDR3 is CATSAGTGELFF. The DNA of the CDR3 is TGTGCCACCAGTGCCGGTACCGGGGAGCTGTTTTTT.

This clonotype was detected ten times or more. The rearrangement uses TRBV6-2 or TRBV6-3 and TRBJ1-1, with D hard to call. V lost 7 bases, J lost 0 bases, and 9 bases lay in between. The CDR3 covers 13 residues. Per germline, CDR1 MNHEY and CDR2 SVGEGT. The CDR3: CASKDLMNTEAFF. The CDR3 bases are TGTGCCAGCAAGGACCTAATGAACACTGAAGCTTTCTTT.

This clonotype was found many times. The chain carries TRBV6-2 or TRBV6-3 and TRBJ1-1; 8 bases match TRBD1. The germline V gene encodes CDR1 MNHEY and CDR2 SVGEGT. J gave up 1 base and V 6 bases, and 7 bases lay outside the gene matches. This CDR3 comprises 15 residues. For the CDR3, the DNA is TGTGCCAGCAGAGACCCCGGGACAGGGAACACTGAAGCTTTCTTT. Translated, it gives CASRDPGTGNTEAFF.

This clonotype was seen at least ten times. J is TRBJ2-3 and V is TRBV24-1; D uncertain. The CDR3 is 14 residues long. Deletions cut 4 bases from V and 6 bases from J, with 13 bases between. The V gene's germline CDR1 is KGHDR and CDR2 SFDVKD. The CDR3 coding sequence is TGTGCCACCAGTGACTCGGACCTCGCGGATACGCAGTATTTT. Amino acid sequence: CATSDSDLADTQYF.

The chain is built from TRBV19 and TRBJ1-6, with D tentatively TRBD1 (5 bases). CDR3 length equals 16 residues. V lost 5 bases, J lost 4 bases, and 15 bases lay in between. Germline CDR1 and CDR2: LNHDA and SQIVND (reference sequence). The CDR3 region has the DNA TGTGCCAGTAGTCCAAGGGACGGGGAGTATAATTCACCCCTCCACTTT. It specifies CASSPRDGEYNSPLHF.